The rows below give T cell receptor beta chains drawn from one sample of a study of T cells in Graves' hyperthyroidism and ophthalmopathy. MiXCR, applied by TCRdb to the multiplex PCR reads, yields one record per CDR3 protein. Of roughly 800,000 distinct CDR3 sequences in the sample, 35% to 40% were seen once. The sample taken for sequencing was blood. These receptors originate from a man aged 18-30 years with Graves' hyperthyroidism. Both conserved end residues are part of each CDR3. D genes are given only for firm matches. A clone size is listed for some rows: how often the clone was seen (once, few, many), or a class if it is expanded.

clone size	D gene	V gene	J gene	CDR3 protein	CDR3 DNA
-	TRBD1	TRBV29-1	TRBJ2-5	CSVGTGGLETQYF	TGCAGCGTTGGGACAGGGGGGTTGGAGACCCAGTACTTC
-	-	TRBV9	TRBJ2-7	CASSPDGRRGGYEQYF	TGTGCCAGCAGCCCGGATGGTCGGCGGGGAGGCTACGAGCAGTACTTC
many	TRBD1	TRBV7-9	TRBJ1-3	CASSGTGDDGNTIYF	TGTGCCAGCAGCGGGACAGGGGACGACGGAAACACCATATATTTT
few	-	TRBV20-1	TRBJ1-4	CSARDHTGWYANEKLFF	TGCAGTGCTAGAGATCATACAGGGTGGTATGCTAATGAAAAACTGTTTTTT
many	-	TRBV7-2	TRBJ2-7	CASSLAWPSYEQYF	TGTGCCAGCAGCTTAGCCTGGCCCTCCTACGAGCAGTACTTC
many	TRBD2	TRBV7-9	TRBJ2-7	CASSSLAGRVSEQYF	TGTGCCAGCAGCTCTTTAGCGGGGAGGGTATCCGAGCAGTACTTC
-	TRBD1	TRBV10-3	TRBJ1-1	CAIGGQGATIMNTEAFF	TGTGCCATCGGGGGACAGGGGGCAACAATTATGAACACTGAAGCTTTCTTT
-	-	TRBV10-3	TRBJ1-5	CASSEIASNQPQHF	TGTGCCAGCAGTGAAATAGCTAGCAATCAGCCCCAGCATTTT
once	-	TRBV25-1	TRBJ1-1	CASARTGRTPEAFF	TGCGCCAGTGCCAGAACAGGCCGGACCCCTGAAGCTTTCTTT
many	-	TRBV20-1	TRBJ1-1	CSARVTSNTEAFF	TGCAGTGCTAGGGTTACATCGAACACTGAAGCTTTCTTT
few	-	TRBV19	TRBJ1-1	CASTIFFGNTEAFF	TGTGCCAGTACTATCTTCTTCGGGAACACTGAAGCTTTCTTT
-	TRBD1	TRBV12-3/TRBV12-4	TRBJ2-2	CAADRGAGELFF	TGTGCCGCCGACAGGGGCGCCGGGGAGCTGTTTTTT
-	TRBD2	TRBV19	TRBJ2-5	CASSAAGGPVTQYF	TGTGCCAGTAGTGCAGCGGGGGGGCCCGTGACCCAGTACTTC
-	TRBD1	TRBV20-1	TRBJ1-5	CSAEPGTEANQPQHF	TGCAGTGCTGAACCCGGGACAGAGGCCAATCAGCCCCAGCATTTT
few	-	TRBV6-2/TRBV6-3	TRBJ2-7	CASSYGSSFYEQYF	TGTGCCAGCAGTTACGGCAGCTCATTCTACGAGCAGTACTTC
few	-	TRBV6-6	TRBJ1-5	CATGVIRQPQHF	TGTGCCACAGGGGTAATTAGGCAGCCCCAGCATTTT
-	TRBD2	TRBV7-2	TRBJ2-7	CASSFRLAGNYEQYF	TGTGCCAGCAGCTTCAGATTAGCGGGAAACTACGAGCAGTACTTC
few	-	TRBV10-1	TRBJ1-1	CASSEDPVFGDTEAFF	TGCGCCAGCAGTGAGGACCCCGTGTTTGGGGACACTGAAGCTTTCTTT
-	-	TRBV7-2	TRBJ2-5	CASSSLRDTEETQYF	TGTGCCAGCAGCTCTCTCCGGGACACCGAAGAGACCCAGTACTTC
-	-	TRBV7-2	TRBJ1-1	CASSLGPLIEAFF	TGTGCCAGCAGCTTAGGACCGCTCATAGAAGCTTTCTTT
few	-	TRBV20-1	TRBJ2-7	CSALGTENSYEQYF	TGCAGTGCTTTAGGGACGGAGAACTCCTACGAGCAGTACTTC
-	-	TRBV7-9	TRBJ1-1	CASSQVGSVGTEAFF	TGCGCCAGCAGCCAAGTGGGGTCGGTGGGCACTGAAGCTTTCTTT
-	TRBD1	TRBV6-6	TRBJ1-6	CASSASGGTSPLHF	TGTGCCAGCAGTGCCTCAGGGGGAACTTCACCCCTCCACTTT
-	TRBD1	TRBV29-1	TRBJ2-7	CSVRPGQGYEQYF	TGCAGCGTGAGGCCCGGACAGGGCTACGAGCAGTACTTC
many	-	TRBV6-5	TRBJ1-1	CASSYSKGEAFF	TGTGCCAGCAGTTACTCGAAAGGTGAAGCTTTCTTT
few	TRBD2	TRBV19	TRBJ2-2	CASGAKGLANTGELFF	TGTGCCAGTGGGGCTAAGGGACTAGCGAACACCGGGGAGCTGTTTTTT
few	-	TRBV7-2	TRBJ1-1	CASSVTGGLPTRLSEAFF	TGTGCCAGCAGCGTCACAGGTGGCCTACCTACCCGCTTATCTGAAGCTTTCTTT
many	-	TRBV10-3	TRBJ1-1	CAISEQMDGNTEAFF	TGTGCCATCAGTGAGCAAATGGATGGGAACACTGAAGCTTTCTTT
-	-	TRBV11-2	TRBJ1-4	CASSLGGCINEKLFF	TGTGCCAGCAGCTTAGGGGGCTGTATTAATGAAAAACTGTTTTTT
few	-	TRBV5-1	TRBJ1-1	CASSGGWTDEAFF	TGCGCCAGCAGCGGCGGATGGACGGATGAAGCTTTCTTT
few	-	TRBV7-9	TRBJ1-1	CASTHPLNTEAFF	TGTGCCAGCACCCACCCGCTGAACACTGAAGCTTTCTTT
many	TRBD1	TRBV5-1	TRBJ1-6	CASSVGQGKNSPLHF	TGCGCCAGCAGCGTCGGACAGGGGAAGAATTCACCCCTCCACTTT
few	-	TRBV12-3/TRBV12-4	TRBJ1-3	CASSHGSGNTIYF	TGTGCCAGCTCCCACGGCTCTGGAAACACCATATATTTT
few	TRBD2	TRBV4-3	TRBJ2-5	CASSRPTSGSCKETQYF	TGCGCCAGCAGCCGGCCGACTAGCGGGAGTTGTAAAGAGACCCAGTACTTC
-	-	TRBV7-2	TRBJ2-7	CASVSESYEQYF	TGTGCCAGCGTTAGCGAGTCCTACGAGCAGTACTTC